The 26 T cell receptor beta chains reported below all come from one sample, sequenced in a study of T cell repertoires in cytomegalovirus infection. Their specific antigens are unknown. TCRdb ran MiXCR on the reads and lists one entry per CDR3 protein. This sample carries tens of thousands of distinct CDR3 sequences, around 18% of them seen once, and the ten largest clones take roughly 60%. This specimen consisted of CD8+ T cells from cultured PBMCs, obtained from culture after CMV antigen stimulation. The receptor set was obtained from a human donor in good health (CMV status not recorded). Some clones in this sample may be carry-over from other donors' samples.

This clonotype was counted between two and nine times. The chain couples TRBV20-1 to TRBJ2-7; TRBD1 matches 7 bases. The junction had 10 bases not matched to a gene; V was cut back by 5 bases and J by 6 bases. From germline, CDR1 is DFQATT and CDR2 SNEGSKA (reference sequence). The length of the CDR3 is 13 residues. CDR3 coding DNA: TGCAGTGCTCTGACAGGGCTAGTATCCGAGCAGTACTTC. It specifies CSALTGLVSEQYF.

The chain is built from TRBV6-1 and TRBJ1-1; no definite D call. CDR3 size: 14 residues. Germline V CDR1 and CDR2: MNHNS, SASEGT. V lost 0 bases, J lost 1 base, and 6 bases lay in between. DNA of the CDR3: TGTGCCAGCAGTGAAGCTTTCGGGAACACTGAAGCTTTCTTT. Translated: CASSEAFGNTEAFF.

The chain has TRBV27 and TRBJ2-7, with D hard to call. Trimming took 6 bases from V and 6 from J, leaving 18 bases between them. The CDR3 is made up of 14 amino acids. The germline V gene encodes CDR1 MNHEY and CDR2 SMNVEV (reference sequence). CDR3 sequence (DNA): TGTGCCAGCAGAACCTCCGGGCTATTGGGCGAGCAGTACTTC. This codes for CASRTSGLLGEQYF.

V gene TRBV7-9 combines with J gene TRBJ2-3; maybe TRBD1 (6 bases). The V and J ends lost 5 bases and 4 bases respectively, with 16 bases between them. There are 15 residues in the CDR3. Germline V gives CDR1 SEHNR, CDR2 FQNEAQ (reference sequence). In DNA, the CDR3 is TGTGCCAGCAGCCAACAGGGTAGAAGCGCAGATACGCAGTATTTT. Protein sequence: CASSQQGRSADTQYF.

The chain has TRBV4-1 and TRBJ2-1; perhaps TRBD2 as D (6 bases). Germline CDR1 MGHRA, CDR2 YSYEKL. This CDR3 has 15 amino acids. V was trimmed by 0 bases and J by 2 bases, leaving 8 bases between them. Written as DNA, the CDR3 is TGCGCCAGCAGCCAAGAACGGGAGCCCTACAATGAGCAGTTCTTC. Its translation is CASSQEREPYNEQFF.

In its sample, this clonotype was seen a few times. The rearrangement joins TRBV11-1 to TRBJ2-7; a possible D gene is TRBD2 (5 bases). The germline V gene encodes CDR1 SGHAT and CDR2 FQDESV (reference sequence). This CDR3 spans 15 amino acids. With 6 bases removed from V and 6 bases from J, the gap between germline ends came to 21 bases. Here the CDR3 DNA reads TGTGCCAGCAGTGAGATGTCCGGGGATGCCCCCGAGCAGTACTTC. This gives the protein CASSEMSGDAPEQYF.

This chain joins TRBV7-3 and TRBJ1-6; TRBD1 might be the D (5 bases). CDR3 length equals 16 residues. Per germline, CDR1 SGHTA and CDR2 FQGTGA. Trimming left V 2 bases short and J 0 bases short, with 8 bases between. CDR3 DNA sequence: TGTGCCAGCAGCTTACGGGGGGACTCCTATAATTCACCCCTCCACTTT. Protein product: CASSLRGDSYNSPLHF.

The V call is TRBV7-2, the J call TRBJ2-5; D is unresolved. The V end lost 1 base, the J end lost 5 bases, and 8 bases lay between the germline ends. Germline lookup yields CDR1 SGHTA and CDR2 FQGNSA. The CDR3 loop spans 13 amino acids. DNA for the CDR3: TGTGCCAGCAGCTTAGATTCACTGGAGACCCAGTACTTC. It is translated as CASSLDSLETQYF.

The CDR3 here is CASSQALSGVNQPQHF. The CDR3 DNA is TGCGCCAGCAGCCAAGCTCTATCAGGGGTCAATCAGCCCCAGCATTTT. The genes are TRBV4-1 and TRBJ1-5; the D gene is possibly TRBD1 (6 bases). The V and J ends lost 1 base and 3 bases respectively, with 13 bases between them. Germline V lookup: CDR1 MGHRA, CDR2 YSYEKL. The CDR3 sequence is 16 residues long.

This clonotype was recorded only once. The rearrangement joins TRBV29-1 to TRBJ2-2; maybe TRBD1 (5 bases). The germline V and J ends were trimmed by 5 bases and 4 bases, with 14 bases remaining between them. Germline CDR1 is SQVTM and CDR2 is ANQGSEA. This CDR3 has 14 residues. In DNA, the CDR3 is TGCAGCGTTACAAGGGGTATCGGCACCGGGGAGCTGTTTTTT. Its translation: CSVTRGIGTGELFF.

The chain links TRBV27 to TRBJ2-7, with D perhaps TRBD2 (5 bases). This CDR3 spans 14 amino acids. The ends were cut back, 6 bases at V and 0 bases at J, with 12 bases in the middle. Germline V CDR1 and CDR2: MNHEY, SMNVEV (reference sequence). The CDR3 DNA sequence: TGTGCCAGCAGACGGACTCCGACCTCCTACGAGCAGTACTTC. Its translation: CASRRTPTSYEQYF.

In its sample, this clonotype was seen a few times. The chain links TRBV12-3 or TRBV12-4 to TRBJ2-2; no clear D. The CDR3 length is 12 residues. Trimming took 1 base from V and 7 from J, leaving 4 bases between them. As DNA, the CDR3 is TGTGCCAGCAGTTTAGGTAGCGGGGAGCTGTTTTTT. This translates into CASSLGSGELFF.

J is TRBJ2-1 and V is TRBV7-8, with a weak D call TRBD1 (5 bases). CDR3 size: 14 residues. V gave up 1 base and J gave up 5 bases, with 9 bases separating them. CDR1 is SGHVS, CDR2 FQNEAQ, per germline. The CDR3, as DNA: TGTGCCAGCAGCTTAGACGGCAGGGACAATGAGCAGTTCTTC. Its protein product is CASSLDGRDNEQFF. The variable domain in full, with the rest retrieved from reference TRBV7-8 and TRBJ2-1, is GAGVSQSPRYKVAKRGQDVALRCDPISGHVSLFWYQQALGQGPEFLTYFQNEAQLDKSGLPSDRFFAERPEGSVSTLKIQRTQQEDSAVYLCASSLDGRDNEQFFGPGTRLTVL.

This clonotype was picked up a small number of times. This rearrangement joins TRBV28 to TRBJ2-6; no reliable D call. The CDR3 has 14 amino acids. The V end lost 6 bases, the J end lost 0 bases, and 6 bases lay between the germline ends. Germline CDR1 reads MDHEN; CDR2 reads SYDVKM. This CDR3 reads CASSRTSGANVLTF. CDR3 DNA: TGTGCCAGCAGCCGGACCTCTGGGGCCAACGTCCTGACTTTC.

This clonotype has a handful of counts. The gene calls are TRBV7-3 and TRBJ2-6; D not certain. Germline V gene sequence: CDR1 SGHTA, CDR2 FQGTGA. V lost 8 bases, J lost 0 bases, and 11 bases lay in between. This CDR3 region has 15 residues. CDR3 region: CASDIANSGANVLTF. CDR3 nucleotide sequence: TGTGCCAGCGATATTGCAAACTCTGGGGCCAACGTCCTGACTTTC.

There are a few counts of this clonotype. This chain links TRBV12-3 or TRBV12-4 with TRBJ2-3, with 12 bases identical to TRBD1. J gave up 7 bases and V 6 bases, and 8 bases lay outside the gene matches. The CDR3 loop spans 15 amino acids. Here the CDR3 DNA reads TGTGCCAGCAGCCCCCGGGACAGGGGGCGAAATACGCAGTATTTT. It codes for CASSPRDRGRNTQYF.

The V gene is TRBV7-6, the J gene TRBJ2-3; D is uncertain. CDR3 length equals 14 residues. Trimming shortened V by 7 bases and J by 0 bases, and 11 bases separated the two germline ends. Germline V gives CDR1 SGHVS, CDR2 FNYEAQ. The CDR3 sequence: CASTYSSSTDTQYF. DNA of the CDR3: TGTGCCAGCACTTACAGCTCTAGCACAGATACGCAGTATTTT.

The CDR3, as DNA: TGTGCCAGCAGCTTATACCCTTCAACTAATGAAAAACTGTTTTTT. As protein: CASSLYPSTNEKLFF. The chain combines TRBV7-2 with TRBJ1-4, with unresolved D. Germline CDR1 reads SGHTA; CDR2 reads FQGNSA. V was cut by 2 bases and J by 0 bases, with 7 bases left in between. CDR3 length equals 15 residues.

In this sample, this clonotype turned up a few times. J is TRBJ2-7 and V is TRBV7-2; D is tentatively TRBD1 or TRBD2 (5 bases each). Trimming stripped 5 bases from V and 2 bases from J, with 13 bases between. From germline, CDR1 is SGHTA and CDR2 FQGNSA. The CDR3 has 14 residues. The CDR3 here is CASSPSGTAYEQYF. The CDR3 DNA sequence: TGTGCCAGCAGCCCCTCGGGGACGGCCTACGAGCAGTACTTC.

This clonotype was found a few times. CDR3 sequence reads: CASSLGTGGVYNEQFF. CDR3 DNA: TGTGCCAGCAGCTTAGGGACCGGAGGAGTTTACAATGAGCAGTTCTTC. V usage is TRBV7-8 and J usage is TRBJ2-1; D may be TRBD2 (5 bases). Germline lookup yields CDR1 SGHVS and CDR2 FQNEAQ. This CDR3 spans 16 amino acids. V was pared by 1 base and J by 4 bases, with 14 bases between.

The V gene is TRBV19, the J gene TRBJ1-1; D gene uncertain. Trimming removed 7 bases at V and 1 base at J, with 4 bases between. This CDR3 region has 11 residues. Germline lookup yields CDR1 LNHDA and CDR2 SQIVND (reference sequence). The DNA for the CDR3 is TGTGCCAGTAAGGAGAACACTGAAGCTTTCTTT. Protein sequence: CASKENTEAFF.

The chain couples TRBV7-2 to TRBJ2-1; 9 nucleotides align to TRBD2. CDR1 SGHTA and CDR2 FQGNSA come from the germline V gene. The CDR3 totals 15 residues. The V gene end was trimmed by 5 bases and the J gene end by 8 bases; junction bases not matched to a gene: 10. DNA for the CDR3: TGTGCCAGCAGCCCGGGGACTAGCCGCAGGGATGAGCAGTTCTTC. Encoded protein: CASSPGTSRRDEQFF.

This clonotype has just a few counts. The chain couples TRBV7-8 to TRBJ2-3; a weak D match, TRBD2 (7 bases). The CDR3 sequence is 16 residues long. Germline V gene lookup returns CDR1 SGHVS and CDR2 FQNEAQ. V dropped 3 bases and J dropped 4 bases, with 17 bases sitting between them. The CDR3 bases are TGTGCCAGCAGCTTGCGTGGGGGGGCGGTCCCAGATACGCAGTATTTT. As protein: CASSLRGGAVPDTQYF.

This clonotype was detected only a few times. The chain has TRBV7-2 and TRBJ1-2; 8 bases agree with TRBD1. The CDR3 is made up of 17 amino acids. After removal of 0 bases from V and 2 bases from J, the junction contained 8 bases not matched to a gene. CDR1 is SGHTA, CDR2 FQGNSA, per germline. The CDR3 sequence: CASSLAPQGAPNYGYTF. CDR3 DNA: TGTGCCAGCAGCTTAGCACCCCAGGGGGCCCCGAACTATGGCTACACCTTC.

This chain joins TRBV7-8 and TRBJ2-5; 7 bases fit TRBD1. The CDR3 is 16 amino acids. The V gene end was trimmed by 6 bases and the J gene end by 4 bases; junction bases not matched to a gene: 14. CDR1 and CDR2 (germline): SGHVS, FQNEAQ. The chain's CDR3 is CASRSYRGSGGETQYF. In DNA, the CDR3 is TGTGCCAGCAGATCATACAGGGGTTCTGGAGGAGAGACCCAGTACTTC. Full variable domain (remainder filled in from reference TRBV7-8 and TRBJ2-5): GAGVSQSPRYKVAKRGQDVALRCDPISGHVSLFWYQQALGQGPEFLTYFQNEAQLDKSGLPSDRFFAERPEGSVSTLKIQRTQQEDSAVYLCASRSYRGSGGETQYFGPGTRLLVL.

As to this clonotype: A much larger clonotype is one base distant, so this may be a read error. The V gene is TRBV6-5, the J gene TRBJ2-5; D remains ambiguous. The germline V and J ends were trimmed by 11 bases and 5 bases, with 18 bases remaining between them. This CDR3 contains 13 residues. In germline, CDR1 is MNHEY, CDR2 SVGAGI. The chain's CDR3 is CARTEYGRETQYF. The CDR3, as DNA: TGTGCCCGCACCGAATACGGCCGGGAGACCCAGTACTTC.